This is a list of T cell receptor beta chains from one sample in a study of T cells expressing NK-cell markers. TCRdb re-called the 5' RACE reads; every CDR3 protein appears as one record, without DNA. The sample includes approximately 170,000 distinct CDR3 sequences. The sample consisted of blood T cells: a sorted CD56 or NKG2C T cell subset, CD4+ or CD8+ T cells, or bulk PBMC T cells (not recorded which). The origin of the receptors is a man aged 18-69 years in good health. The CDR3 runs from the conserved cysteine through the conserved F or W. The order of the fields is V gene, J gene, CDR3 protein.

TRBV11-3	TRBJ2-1	CASSYRQGSYNEQFF
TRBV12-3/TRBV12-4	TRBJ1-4	CASSSGVAGEKLFF
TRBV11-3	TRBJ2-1	CASSPRTGQANEQFF
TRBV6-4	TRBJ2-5	CASSDSILLDTIRRVVQETQYF
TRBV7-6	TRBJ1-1	CASTQNSGTEAFF
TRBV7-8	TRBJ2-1	CASSLRLSGLAYNEQFF
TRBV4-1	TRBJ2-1	CASSHVTGGSAQFF
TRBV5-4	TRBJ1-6	CASSPRTETYNSPLHF
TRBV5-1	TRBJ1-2	CASSLELRDYGYTF
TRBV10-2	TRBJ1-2	CASSTGGFWYGYTF
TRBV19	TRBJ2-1	CASSIGFGGWNEQFF
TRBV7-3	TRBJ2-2	CASSLVVGSGNTGELFF
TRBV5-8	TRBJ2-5	CASSLDGGALETQYF
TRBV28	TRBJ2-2	CASNPGQGFSGELFF
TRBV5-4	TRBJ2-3	CASSLRDSYTDTQYF
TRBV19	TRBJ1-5	CASSYLGTNQPQHF
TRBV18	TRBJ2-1	CASSPPGTGSLAGSYNEQFF
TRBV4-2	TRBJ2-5	CASSQGAASGGGEAQYF
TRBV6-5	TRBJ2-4	CASSYSHDRGSSYIQYF
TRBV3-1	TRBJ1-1	CASSQDPVTGEAFF
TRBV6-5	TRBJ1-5	CASSYSARSLGPQHF
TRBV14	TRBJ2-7	CASSLGQVTYEQYF
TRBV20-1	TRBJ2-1	CSARDSDNPTWNEQFF
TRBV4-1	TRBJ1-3	CASSQEHTGFGNTIYF
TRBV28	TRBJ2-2	CASSRTGVGNTGELFF
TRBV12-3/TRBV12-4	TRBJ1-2	CASGPGDGYTF
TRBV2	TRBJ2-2	CASSGRVGELFF
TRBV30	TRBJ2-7	CAWSEYRVRVHEQYF
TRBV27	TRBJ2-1	CASSTLPKGGEQFF